This passage covers 12 T cell receptor beta chains from one sample sequenced in a study of PD-L1 blockade in urothelial cancer. TCRdb's copy holds only in-frame clones and misses some; the assay was immunoSEQ multiplex PCR. The table lists approximately 110,000 clones, roughly 84% of them singletons, with about 2.6% in the top ten. Sequences were derived from PBMCs, sampled around atezolizumab (anti-PD-L1) treatment. Receptor source: a man aged 45 to 65 with urothelial cancer.

This clone was counted between two and nine times. This rearrangement joins TRBV5-1 to TRBJ2-7, with D perhaps matching TRBD2 (6 bases). CDR1 is SGHRS, CDR2 YFSETQ, per germline. The length of the CDR3 is 14 residues. V lost 3 bases and J 2 bases, leaving 12 bases between the germline ends. Here the CDR3 reads CASSYYSGTYEQYF. The CDR3 nucleotides read TGCGCCAGCAGCTATTATAGCGGAACCTACGAGCAGTACTTC.

The V call is TRBV6-1, the J call TRBJ2-3, with 10 nucleotides matching TRBD2. The germline CDR1 and CDR2 sequences are MNHNS and SASEGT. J gave up 9 bases and V 3 bases, and 6 bases lay outside the gene matches. This CDR3 spans 14 amino acids. CDR3 sequence reads: CASSDTSGADTQYF. The CDR3 DNA sequence: TGTGCCAGCAGTGACACTAGCGGGGCTGACACGCAGTATTTT.

V usage is TRBV4-2 and J usage is TRBJ1-5, with D possibly being TRBD1 (5 bases). The CDR3 is 17 residues long. Trimming cost V 0 bases and J 7 bases, with 19 bases left between them. CDR1 and CDR2 from the germline V gene are LGHNA and YNFKEQ. CDR3 bases: TGTGCCAGCAGCCAAGAGAATGTGATCCAGGGCCACCAGCCCCAGCATTTT. Protein: CASSQENVIQGHQPQHF.

This chain links TRBV28 with TRBJ1-1; 7 bases are a match to TRBD1. CDR1 is MDHEN and CDR2 is SYDVKM in the germline V gene. The CDR3 extends over 15 amino acids. Trimming at V came to 6 bases and at J to 6 bases, leaving 13 bases not matched to a gene. CDR3: CASSPGDRDNSEAFF. In nucleotides, the CDR3 is TGTGCCAGCAGCCCCGGCGACAGGGACAACTCTGAAGCTTTCTTT.

The genes are TRBV28 and TRBJ1-2; TRBD1 agrees at 10 bases. Germline V gene data show CDR1 as MDHEN and CDR2 as SYDVKM. The CDR3 length is 16 residues. V dropped 7 bases and J dropped 3; count of bases not matched to a gene: 11. The CDR3 spells CASNSLGQGRDYGYTF. The DNA for the CDR3 is TGTGCCAGCAATTCCCTGGGACAGGGGCGAGACTATGGCTACACCTTC.

The rearrangement joins TRBV5-6 to TRBJ2-3, with 10 bases that match TRBD2. Germline CDR1 and CDR2: SGHDT and YYEEEE. The CDR3 is 16 amino acids. The junction had 6 bases not matched to a gene; V was cut back by 3 bases and J by 2 bases. This CDR3 is CASSSRTSGPTDTQYF. CDR3 DNA sequence: TGTGCCAGCAGCTCTAGGACTAGCGGACCCACAGATACGCAGTATTTT.

J is TRBJ1-1 and V is TRBV5-1; TRBD1 might be the D (6 bases). Trimming cost V 3 bases and J 4 bases, with 16 bases left between them. The CDR3 consists of 15 residues. Germline assignment: CDR1 SGHRS and CDR2 YFSETQ. The CDR3 loop is CASSYGRGSATEAFF. For the CDR3, the DNA is TGCGCCAGCAGCTATGGCAGGGGATCTGCCACTGAAGCTTTCTTT. The variable domain in full, with the rest retrieved from reference TRBV5-1 and TRBJ1-1, is KAGVTQTPRYLIKTRGQQVTLSCSPISGHRSVSWYQQTPGQGLQFLFEYFSETQRNKGNFPGRFSGRQFSNSRSEMNVSTLELGDSALYLCASSYGRGSATEAFFGQGTRLTVV.

The rearrangement uses TRBV4-1 and TRBJ2-7; 10 nucleotides align to TRBD2. V shed 0 bases and J 5 bases; nucleotides not matched to a gene: 7. There are 16 residues in the CDR3. Germline V gene data show CDR1 as MGHRA and CDR2 as YSYEKL. The CDR3 sequence: CASSQDLSGRADEQYF. CDR3 sequence (DNA): TGCGCCAGCAGCCAAGACCTAAGCGGGAGGGCCGACGAGCAGTACTTC.

The genes are TRBV9 and TRBJ2-7, with a tentative D call TRBD1 (5 bases). V was shortened by 0 bases and J by 4 bases, with 11 bases between the two germline ends. The germline V gene has CDR1 SGDLS and CDR2 YYNGEE. CDR3 length equals 14 residues. CDR3 coding DNA: TGTGCCAGCAGCGTAGGGCAGGGAAGGTACGAGCAGTACTTC. It encodes CASSVGQGRYEQYF.

The chain is built from TRBV6-5 and TRBJ1-1; the D gene is possibly TRBD1 (6 bases). Trimming cost V 5 bases and J 1 base, with 14 bases left between them. The CDR3 consists of 15 residues. Germline V CDR1 and CDR2: MNHEY, SVGAGI. The CDR3 DNA sequence: TGTGCCAGCAGTAATCGACAGGCCACGAACACTGAAGCTTTCTTT. Its translation is CASSNRQATNTEAFF.

The V gene is TRBV18, the J gene TRBJ1-1; 7 positions match TRBD1. The germline CDR1 and CDR2 sequences are KGHSH and LQKENI. The CDR3 is made up of 14 amino acids. J lost 0 bases, V lost 8 bases, and 6 bases had no gene match. CDR3: CASLEGQLNTEAFF. DNA of the CDR3: TGTGCCAGCCTTGAGGGACAGCTGAACACTGAAGCTTTCTTT.

This clone was recorded a few times. The J gene is TRBJ1-5, the V gene TRBV6-5; 7 bases match TRBD1. The CDR3 has 13 amino acids. V dropped 0 bases and J dropped 9; count of bases not matched to a gene: 2. From germline, CDR1 is MNHEY and CDR2 SVGAGI. The CDR3 is CASSYSTGRPQHF. CDR3 DNA: TGTGCCAGCAGTTACTCGACAGGGCGGCCCCAGCATTTT.